The sequence of this TCR beta chain was determined in a study of identical twins. A word on this clonotype: The target antigen is unknown.

Points from the study as a whole: Fewer insertions marked abundant cord blood beta clonotypes; young adult naive trended weakly, memory not at all.

The length of the CDR3 is 16 residues. Germline trimming cut 0 bases from V and 1 base from J; bases unmatched to any gene: 5. Per the germline V gene, CDR1 is DFQATT and CDR2 is SNEGSKA (reference sequence). Through template switching, a universal primer site was introduced, and the cDNA contained unique molecular identifiers. From the 5' RACE reads, TCRdb called clonotypes with MiXCR, one entry per CDR3 protein. Here the sample spans around 1.7 million distinct CDR3 sequences, about 32% being singletons. The rearrangement joins TRBV20-1 to TRBJ1-5, with 8 bases aligning to TRBD1. This clonotype was obtained from a newborn girl in good health. Sequenced sample: cord blood. CDR3: CSARDPRGLSNQPQHF. CDR3 coding DNA: TGCAGTGCTAGAGATCCCAGGGGGCTGAGCAATCAGCCCCAGCATTTT.